A single sample is the source of the 32 T cell receptor beta chains below, sequenced in a study of shared clonotypes between healthy human individuals. This table comes from immunoSEQ multiplex PCR, and its TCRdb copy is limited to in-frame clones, with some not included. The sample consists of fewer than 1.8 million clones, roughly 98.5% of them appearing once. The sequencing sample was made of naive CD4+ T cells sorted from blood. Subset here: CD45RA+ positively selected. The receptor source for this set is a man between 25 and 39 years old in good health.

This sequence joins TRBV6-5 and TRBJ1-5; D is unclear. Germline-derived CDR1 and CDR2 are MNHEY and SVGAGI. CDR3 length equals 14 residues. V lost 5 bases and J lost 3, with 11 bases in between. CDR3 DNA: TGTGCCAGCAGTAGGCGCACGGACAATCAGCCCCAGCATTTT. Amino acids: CASSRRTDNQPQHF.

This clone came up once. The gene calls are TRBV5-8 and TRBJ2-3, with 7 nucleotides matching TRBD2. The germline V gene has CDR1 SGHTS and CDR2 YDEGEE. The CDR3 loop spans 15 amino acids. The junction had 8 bases not matched to a gene; V was cut back by 6 bases and J by 1 base. Here the CDR3 DNA reads TGTGCCAGCACCCCCCCGGGGGGACGCACAGATACGCAGTATTTT. Its protein is CASTPPGGRTDTQYF.

V gene TRBV6-1 combines with J gene TRBJ2-7, with TRBD1 matching 8 bases. The junction had 8 bases not matched to a gene; V was cut back by 5 bases and J by 5 bases. CDR1 is MNHNS, CDR2 SASEGT, per germline. The CDR3 extends over 14 amino acids. Here the CDR3 reads CASSLVRGPHEQYF. As DNA, the CDR3 is TGTGCCAGCAGTCTTGTCAGGGGGCCACACGAGCAGTACTTC.

The chain uses TRBV18 and TRBJ2-7; D may be TRBD2 (5 bases). Germline V CDR1 and CDR2: KGHSH, LQKENI. This CDR3 comprises 16 residues. V was shortened by 6 bases and J by 9 bases, with 27 bases between the two germline ends. The CDR3 bases are TGTGCCAGCTCTCCTCGGGCGGAGCGGCGCCTACGAGGGCAGTACTTC. Protein: CASSPRAERRLRGQYF.

The chain uses TRBV7-9 and TRBJ1-2; 8 nucleotides align to TRBD1. Trimming at V came to 5 bases and at J to 6 bases, leaving 5 bases not matched to a gene. The CDR3 is made up of 13 amino acids. The germline V gene encodes CDR1 SEHNR and CDR2 FQNEAQ (reference sequence). CDR3 coding DNA: TGTGCCAGCAGCCCTAGGACAGGGCATGGCTACACCTTC. Residues: CASSPRTGHGYTF.

V usage is TRBV7-2 and J usage is TRBJ2-7, with D maybe TRBD2 (6 bases). CDR3 length: 14 amino acids. Trimming shortened V by 3 bases and J by 6 bases, and 15 bases separated the two germline ends. Looked up from germline, CDR1 is SGHTA and CDR2 is FQGNSA. The CDR3 is CASSLAKGGLEQYF. The CDR3 DNA reads TGTGCCAGCAGCTTGGCCAAAGGAGGGCTCGAGCAGTACTTC.

The chain recombines TRBV18 with TRBJ1-1; D call uncertain. V gave up 2 bases and J gave up 1 base, with 8 bases separating them. The CDR3 runs to 14 residues. In germline, CDR1 is KGHSH, CDR2 LQKENI. CDR3 sequence reads: CASSPGLGNTEAFF. In DNA form, the CDR3 reads TGTGCCAGCTCACCAGGATTAGGGAACACTGAAGCTTTCTTT.

This chain uses TRBV29-1 with TRBJ1-1; D gene ambiguous. V shed 3 bases and J shed 1 base, with 9 bases lying between them. The CDR3 covers 13 residues. Germline CDR1 reads SQVTM; CDR2 reads ANQGSEA. The CDR3 nucleotides read TGCAGCGTTGACGCAGACAAGAACACTGAAGCTTTCTTT. Residues: CSVDADKNTEAFF.

This chain joins TRBV5-5 and TRBJ1-1; D gene unclear. CDR3 length: 14 amino acids. Germline V gene lookup returns CDR1 SGHKS and CDR2 YYEKEE (reference sequence). The V end lost 2 bases, the J end lost 0 bases, and 8 bases lay between the germline ends. The CDR3 DNA follows: TGTGCCAGCAGCTTTCGGACGGTGAACACTGAAGCTTTCTTT. Protein product: CASSFRTVNTEAFF. Using reference TRBV5-5 and TRBJ1-1 for the parts outside the CDR3, the full variable domain is DAGVTQSPTHLIKTRGQQVTLRCSPISGHKSVSWYQQVLGQGPQFIFQYYEKEERGRGNFPDRFSARQFPNYSSELNVNALLLGDSALYLCASSFRTVNTEAFFGQGTRLTVV.

This rearrangement joins TRBV15 to TRBJ2-2, with D maybe TRBD2 (5 bases). The CDR3 has 16 amino acids. V shed 0 bases and J shed 6 bases, with 14 bases lying between them. In germline, CDR1 is LNHNV, CDR2 YYDKDF (reference sequence). DNA for the CDR3: TGTGCCACCAGCAGAGATCCGGGGAAGGGAGCCGGGGAGCTGTTTTTT. Its protein product is CATSRDPGKGAGELFF.

This clone was observed a single time. This chain links TRBV5-1 with TRBJ2-4, with D possibly TRBD1 on 6 matching bases. The CDR3 consists of 15 residues. V lost 0 bases and J 6 bases, leaving 13 bases between the germline ends. Germline CDR1 reads SGHRS; CDR2 reads YFSETQ. The CDR3 bases are TGCGCCAGCAGCTTGGTAGCAGGGGATGGAAACATTCAGTACTTC. Amino acids: CASSLVAGDGNIQYF.

The CDR3 DNA sequence: TGTGCCAGCAGCTTGGGGACAAACCTCCGGAACAATGAGCAGTTCTTC. Its translation: CASSLGTNLRNNEQFF. The gene calls are TRBV5-4 and TRBJ2-1, with D possibly being TRBD1 (5 bases). Germline V gene sequence: CDR1 SGHNT, CDR2 YYREEE (reference sequence). The V end was cut by 0 bases, the J end by 5 bases, with 15 bases between. This CDR3 is built from 16 residues.

The rearrangement joins TRBV14 to TRBJ2-1, with 10 bases matching TRBD2. CDR1 and CDR2 from the germline V gene are SGHDN and FVKESK. The CDR3 sequence is 18 residues long. The junction had 13 bases not matched to a gene; V was cut back by 2 bases and J by 6 bases. The CDR3 is CASSQSPPQAGGGNEQFF. In DNA, the CDR3 is TGTGCCAGCAGCCAAAGCCCCCCCCAAGCGGGAGGGGGCAATGAGCAGTTCTTC.

This chain links TRBV13 with TRBJ2-2, with 7 bases aligning to TRBD1. The trim removed 5 bases at V and 7 bases at J, leaving 10 bases unmatched. The CDR3 is 15 amino acids. CDR1 is PRHDT, CDR2 FYEKMQ, per germline (reference sequence). The chain's CDR3 is CASSPVLQGIGELFF. CDR3 sequence (DNA): TGTGCCAGCAGCCCCGTTTTACAGGGGATCGGGGAGCTGTTTTTT.

The V gene is TRBV11-3, the J gene TRBJ2-7; a possible D gene is TRBD2 (6 bases). The germline V gene has CDR1 SGHNT and CDR2 YENEEA. The CDR3 runs to 15 residues. Trimming took 5 bases from V and 3 from J, leaving 17 bases between them. In DNA, the CDR3 is TGTGCCAGCAGCCCGGTTGGGGCGGGACTCTACGAGCAGTACTTC. It encodes CASSPVGAGLYEQYF.

The V call is TRBV11-3, the J call TRBJ2-1; 7 nucleotides line up with TRBD2. CDR1 and CDR2 from the germline V gene are SGHNT and YENEEA. V lost 5 bases to trimming and J lost 4 bases; unmatched junction nucleotides: 8. This CDR3 region has 15 residues. Here the CDR3 reads CASSQQTSRYNEQFF. DNA for the CDR3: TGTGCCAGCAGCCAACAGACTAGCCGATACAATGAGCAGTTCTTC.

A note on this clone: This sample also contains other DNA sequences that code for the same CDR3. This chain connects TRBV5-6 to TRBJ2-1; D is undetermined. Trimming stripped 0 bases from V and 0 bases from J, with 1 base between. This CDR3 comprises 13 residues. In germline, CDR1 is SGHDT, CDR2 YYEEEE. The CDR3 bases are TGTGCCAGCAGCTTGGACTCCTACAATGAGCAGTTCTTC. Its protein product is CASSLDSYNEQFF.

CDR3 loop: CASSEIQKKLFF. The CDR3 DNA is TGCGCCAGCAGTGAGATACAGAAAAAACTGTTTTTT. V usage is TRBV10-2 and J usage is TRBJ1-4; D gene ambiguous. V was trimmed by 2 bases and J by 9 bases, leaving 7 bases between them. Germline CDR1 reads WSHSY; CDR2 reads SAAADI. The CDR3 has 12 residues.

The DNA for the CDR3 is TGTGCCAGCTCGAAGTCGGGGGACACTGAAGCTTTCTTT. Translation: CASSKSGDTEAFF. The chain recombines TRBV18 with TRBJ1-1; D is perhaps TRBD1 (5 bases). Germline values: CDR1 KGHSH, CDR2 LQKENI. CDR3 length equals 13 residues. Trimming pared 6 bases from V and 3 bases from J, leaving 11 bases between.

The chain has TRBV28 and TRBJ2-7; 8 bases line up with TRBD2. Germline V lookup: CDR1 MDHEN, CDR2 SYDVKM. The CDR3 runs 15 residues. Trimming at V came to 1 base and at J to 3 bases, leaving 5 bases not matched to a gene. The CDR3 DNA reads TGTGCCAGCAGTTTATCGGGAGGGCCTAGCTACGAGCAGTACTTC. Translation gives CASSLSGGPSYEQYF.

The chain has TRBV5-1 and TRBJ2-3; no clear D gene. Germline V CDR1 and CDR2: SGHRS, YFSETQ. Trimming left V 4 bases short and J 0 bases short, with 12 bases between. The CDR3 has 15 residues. Here the CDR3 DNA reads TGCGCCAGCAGCCGCTTGGTGGGGAGCACAGATACGCAGTATTTT. It encodes CASSRLVGSTDTQYF.

This chain connects TRBV18 to TRBJ2-1; 14 nucleotides align to TRBD2. Germline V CDR1 and CDR2: KGHSH, LQKENI. The V gene end was trimmed by 6 bases and the J gene end by 10 bases; junction bases not matched to a gene: 11. CDR3 length: 16 amino acids. CDR3 sequence reads: CASSREGLAGVGEQFF. The CDR3 bases are TGTGCCAGCTCGAGGGAGGGACTAGCGGGAGTGGGAGAGCAGTTCTTC.

Remarks on this clone: Other DNA sequences in the same sample also yield this CDR3. CDR3 sequence reads: CASSTGTSGYNEQFF. As DNA, the CDR3 is TGCGCCAGCAGTACCGGGACTAGCGGCTACAATGAGCAGTTCTTC. The rearrangement uses TRBV5-1 and TRBJ2-1; 11 nucleotides agree with TRBD2. V lost 5 bases and J lost 3; bases outside the gene matches: 4. Germline values: CDR1 SGHRS, CDR2 YFSETQ. The CDR3 covers 15 residues.

The chain uses TRBV29-1 and TRBJ2-3; TRBD2 might be the D (5 bases). The CDR3 length is 14 residues. Germline V gives CDR1 SQVTM, CDR2 ANQGSEA. Between the trimmed V and J ends, which lost 3 bases and 0 bases, there was a span of 10 bases. CDR3 DNA sequence: TGCAGCGTTGATGGGTGGAGGAGCACAGATACGCAGTATTTT. Amino acids: CSVDGWRSTDTQYF.

The chain is built from TRBV5-3 and TRBJ2-2; the match to TRBD2 covers 7 bases. TRBV5-3 is given ORF status, its function remaining uncertain. V was clipped by 4 bases and J by 1 base; unmatched bases: 7. CDR3 length: 16 residues. The DNA of the CDR3 is TGTGCCAGAAGCCCACCGGCTAGCGGGAACACCGGGGAGCTGTTTTTT. This encodes CARSPPASGNTGELFF.

V gene TRBV4-3 combines with J gene TRBJ1-4, with D possibly TRBD1 on 5 matching bases. This CDR3 has 15 residues. CDR1 is LGHNA, CDR2 YSLEER, per germline. Trimming cost V 2 bases and J 3 bases, with 10 bases left between them. The CDR3 region is CASSQSGGSNEKLFF. For the CDR3, the DNA is TGCGCCAGCAGCCAAAGCGGGGGTTCTAATGAAAAACTGTTTTTT.

V usage is TRBV13 and J usage is TRBJ2-1, with 9 bases aligning to TRBD2. Germline CDR1 PRHDT, CDR2 FYEKMQ (reference sequence). This CDR3 is 15 amino acids long. The junction had 5 bases not matched to a gene; V was cut back by 5 bases and J by 3 bases. CDR3 in amino acids: CASSRIAGDYNEQFF. DNA for the CDR3: TGTGCCAGCAGCCGAATAGCGGGGGACTACAATGAGCAGTTCTTC.

The chain employs TRBV29-1 and TRBJ2-2; 7 bases fit TRBD1. Trimming cost V 7 bases and J 1 base; bases outside gene matches: 6. The germline gives CDR1 SQVTM, CDR2 ANQGSEA. The CDR3 spans 14 residues. The CDR3 bases are TGCAGCGGTTCGACAGGGATGAACACCGGGGAGCTGTTTTTT. Amino acids: CSGSTGMNTGELFF.

The chain joins TRBV2 to TRBJ1-1; 7 nucleotides match TRBD1. The CDR3 loop spans 13 amino acids. CDR1 and CDR2 (germline): SNHLY, FYNNEI. Germline trimming cut 7 bases from V and 1 base from J; bases unmatched to any gene: 3. The CDR3 spells CASNGDRNTEAFF. The CDR3 nucleotides are TGTGCCAGCAATGGGGACAGGAACACTGAAGCTTTCTTT.

This chain links TRBV6-9 with TRBJ2-7, with D perhaps matching TRBD1 (7 bases). Germline V gene data show CDR1 as MNHGY and CDR2 as SVAAGI. The V gene lost 3 bases and the J gene lost 3 bases, with 15 bases spanning the gap. CDR3 length equals 15 residues. In nucleotides, the CDR3 is TGTGCCAGCAGTTACTCGGGGGACAGATTCTACGAGCAGTACTTC. Its translation: CASSYSGDRFYEQYF.

The chain couples TRBV9 to TRBJ2-3; 12 nucleotides line up with TRBD2. CDR3 length: 17 amino acids. The germline V gene has CDR1 SGDLS and CDR2 YYNGEE. V was pared by 4 bases and J by 2 bases, with 8 bases of the junction left unmatched. This chain's CDR3 is CASSPRTSGEHTDTQYF. As DNA, the CDR3 is TGTGCCAGCAGCCCCCGGACTAGCGGGGAACACACAGATACGCAGTATTTT.

The chain has TRBV11-2 and TRBJ2-5; 11 bases fit TRBD2. CDR3 length equals 14 residues. Germline V gene sequence: CDR1 SGHAT, CDR2 FQNNGV. V shed 4 bases, J shed 5 bases, and the junction held 3 bases outside the gene matches. CDR3: CASSSLAGGETQYF. The CDR3 DNA reads TGTGCCAGCAGCTCCCTAGCGGGAGGTGAGACCCAGTACTTC.